These T cell receptor beta chains were read from a single sample in a study of identical twins. From the 5' RACE reads, TCRdb called clonotypes with MiXCR, one entry per CDR3 protein. Of 450,000 or so distinct CDR3 sequences listed, roughly an eighth are singletons. The sample was also linked to a second study, of yellow fever vaccine responses in identical twins.

The sequenced material came from CD4+ T cells sorted from blood. The receptors shown here come from a woman aged 18-29 years in good health. CDR3s include the opening cysteine and the closing phenylalanine or tryptophan. Each record gives: J gene, clone size, V gene, D gene, CDR3 DNA, CDR3 protein. The D gene is left open where the match is weak. Clone sizes are given selectively: once, few, many, or a class where the clone is expanded.

TRBJ2-1 few TRBV25-1 TRBD2 TGTGCCAGCAATAGCGGGGGGGCCTCCTACAATGAGCAGTTCTTC CASNSGGASYNEQFF
TRBJ2-7 . TRBV7-9 . TGTGCCAGCAGCCCACAGGGTTCTAGCTACGAGCAGTACTTC CASSPQGSSYEQYF
TRBJ2-1 many TRBV4-2 TRBD2 TGTGCCAGCAGTCCCCGGGACTACTACAATGAGCAGTTCTTC CASSPRDYYNEQFF
TRBJ2-5 . TRBV6-5 TRBD1 TGTGCCAGCAGTTCGGGGGGACAGGGATCAGAGACCCAGTACTTC CASSSGGQGSETQYF
TRBJ2-7 . TRBV20-1 TRBD2 TGCAGTGCCCGTCCTCGCACGGGGGGACGGGAGCAGTACTTC CSARPRTGGREQYF
TRBJ2-5 . TRBV28 . TGTGCCAGCAGTTTACGGGGGGCAGGGGGTATCGGTGGCCAGTACTTC CASSLRGAGGIGGQYF
TRBJ1-2 few TRBV3-1 TRBD1 TGTGCCAGCAGCCAAGATAATTCAGGGGGTGGCTACACCTTC CASSQDNSGGGYTF
TRBJ2-7 few TRBV14 . TGTGCCAGCAGCCCCGATACCTACGAGCAGTACTTC CASSPDTYEQYF
TRBJ2-5 many TRBV2 TRBD2 TGTGCCAGCAGTTGGAAGCGGGGGGCCCAAGAGACCCAGTACTTC CASSWKRGAQETQYF
TRBJ2-5 . TRBV7-2 TRBD2 TGTGCCAGCAGCTTAGCGCAGCGGGGGGGCGAGCAAGAGACCCAGTACTTC CASSLAQRGGEQETQYF
TRBJ2-1 few TRBV3-1 . TGTGCCAGCAGCCAAGCTCCCGGCAATGAGCAGTTCTTC CASSQAPGNEQFF
TRBJ2-2 many TRBV12-3/TRBV12-4 TRBD1 TGTGCCAGCAGTTTCCCGCGGACAGGGATCGGGGAGCTGTTTTTT CASSFPRTGIGELFF
TRBJ2-2 . TRBV23-1 . TGCGCCAGCAGTCAATTCAGAGAGACCGGGGAGCTGTTTTTT CASSQFRETGELFF
TRBJ1-1 . TRBV3-1 . TGTGCCAGCAGCCCTATGGGGGGTGAAGCTTTCTTT CASSPMGGEAFF
TRBJ1-1 . TRBV7-3 TRBD1 TGTGCCAGCAGCTCCACAGGGGGCCGTGAAGCTTTCTTT CASSSTGGREAFF
TRBJ2-5 . TRBV12-3/TRBV12-4 . TGTGCCAGCAGCCAGACGCGGGTGGGAGAGACCCAGTACTTC CASSQTRVGETQYF